This paragraph reports one TCR beta chain. What it recognizes is unknown. The CDR3 spans 15 residues. The trim removed 3 bases at V and 2 bases at J, leaving 5 bases unmatched. Germline CDR1 and CDR2: MGHRA and YSYEKL. The data belong to a study of graft-versus-host responses after intestinal transplantation. Profiled with immunoSEQ multiplex PCR; TCRdb holds only in-frame clones, not every one. In the table there are tens of thousands of clones, 80% to 85% of which are singletons. Findings of the study overall: Graft-donor T cell macrochimerism coincided with high graft-versus-host to host-versus-graft clonal ratios in allografts. Analysis identified GvH clones in recipient marrow, with some appearing first in ileum or blood.

This TCR derives from a human donor who received an intestinal transplant. The sequencing used unstimulated CD8+ T cells sorted from spleen or lymph node cells, collected before intestinal transplant. V gene TRBV4-1 combines with J gene TRBJ2-3; 7 positions match TRBD1. The CDR3: CASSHRQGSTDTQYF. The CDR3 coding sequence is TGCGCCAGCAGCCATCGACAGGGCTCCACAGATACGCAGTATTTT.